This passage covers 25 T cell receptor beta chains from one sample sequenced in a study of blood T cell repertoires in COVID-19. Only in-frame clones appear in the TCRdb table, and some are missing; sequencing was by immunoSEQ multiplex PCR. The sample shows some 100,000 clones, 88% of them seen only once. The specimen sequenced was peripheral blood. The origin of the receptors is a woman aged 60-75 years with acute or convalescent COVID-19.

J is TRBJ1-1 and V is TRBV19; D unclear. This CDR3 spans 14 amino acids. Germline V CDR1 and CDR2: LNHDA, SQIVND (reference sequence). V lost 0 bases to trimming and J lost 2 bases, with 7 bases between them. The CDR3 DNA follows: TGTGCCAGTAGTATAGATAACAGCAACACTGAAGCTTTCTTT. It specifies CASSIDNSNTEAFF.

This clone was counted a single time. The chain has TRBV6-5 and TRBJ1-1; TRBD1 matches 10 bases. The CDR3 runs 15 residues. CDR1 MNHEY and CDR2 SVGAGI come from the germline V gene. Unmatched junction bases numbered 12, after V lost 7 bases and J lost 7 bases. The CDR3 loop reads CASNPRQGARVEAFF. The CDR3 DNA reads as TGTGCCAGCAACCCAAGACAGGGGGCAAGGGTTGAAGCTTTCTTT.

The V gene is TRBV5-5, the J gene TRBJ1-5; 8 bases match TRBD1. Trimming at V came to 0 bases and at J to 7 bases, leaving 6 bases not matched to a gene. The CDR3 contains 15 residues. The germline CDR1 and CDR2 sequences are SGHKS and YYEKEE (reference sequence). The CDR3, as DNA: TGTGCCAGCAGCTTGGTCCTACAGGGGGGACAGCCCCAGCATTTT. Protein: CASSLVLQGGQPQHF.

The V and J genes are TRBV5-4 and TRBJ2-5; D remains ambiguous. Germline CDR1 is SGHNT and CDR2 is YYREEE (reference sequence). Trimming took 5 bases from V and 2 from J, leaving 10 bases between them. The CDR3 runs 13 residues. CDR3 bases: TGTGCCAGCAGATTCAACATACAAGAGACCCAGTACTTC. This codes for CASRFNIQETQYF.

The chain recombines TRBV9 with TRBJ2-5, with 14 bases matching TRBD2. The ends lost 0 bases at V and 5 bases at J; junction bases unmatched: 9. In germline, CDR1 is SGDLS, CDR2 YYNGEE. CDR3 length: 18 residues. The DNA of the CDR3 is TGTGCCAGCAGCGTAGCCCCCGGGACTAGCGGGAGAAAGGAGACCCAGTACTTC. Its translation is CASSVAPGTSGRKETQYF.

J is TRBJ2-3 and V is TRBV2; possibly TRBD2 for D (6 bases). Germline CDR1 is SNHLY and CDR2 is FYNNEI. Trimming left V 2 bases short and J 1 base short, with 10 bases between. This CDR3 is 15 amino acids long. CDR3 in DNA: TGTGCCAGCAGTGAACAGGCTAGCGGCACAGATACGCAGTATTTT. Translated, it gives CASSEQASGTDTQYF.

The rearrangement joins TRBV27 to TRBJ2-7; D may be TRBD2 (6 bases). The length of the CDR3 is 16 residues. Trimming took 4 bases from V and 6 from J, leaving 22 bases between them. Germline CDR1 is MNHEY and CDR2 is SMNVEV (reference sequence). The CDR3 reads CASSSRGAGSLLEQYV. CDR3 bases: TGTGCCAGCAGTTCGCGCGGGGCAGGGAGTCTCCTCGAGCAGTACGTC.

The J gene is TRBJ1-2, the V gene TRBV29-1; TRBD1 matches at 7 bases. The length of the CDR3 is 12 residues. The trim removed 6 bases at V and 6 bases at J, leaving 7 bases unmatched. Germline V gene sequence: CDR1 SQVTM, CDR2 ANQGSEA. CDR3 sequence (DNA): TGCAGCGTGACCGGGACAGACCATGGCTACACCTTC. As protein: CSVTGTDHGYTF. Complete variable domain (other parts from reference TRBV29-1 and TRBJ1-2): SAVISQKPSRDICQRGTSLTIQCQVDSQVTMMFWYRQQPGQSLTLIATANQGSEATYESGFVIDKFPISRPNLTFSTLTVSNMSPEDSSIYLCSVTGTDHGYTFGSGTRLTVV.

A single count supports this clone. One junction end disagrees with the germline gene, perhaps due to a read error. The genes are TRBV18 and TRBJ2-1; 10 bases are shared with TRBD2. The CDR3 loop spans 17 amino acids. Germline V gene lookup returns CDR1 KGHSH and CDR2 LQKENI. CDR3 amino acids: CASSPLSSGSRDNAQFF. CDR3 in DNA: TGTGCCAGCTCACCACTGTCTAGCGGGAGCAGGGATAATGCGCAGTTCTTC.

This clone was picked up one time. The chain has TRBV6-1 and TRBJ2-7, with 9 bases aligning to TRBD1. The germline gives CDR1 MNHNS, CDR2 SASEGT. Unmatched junction bases numbered 4, after V lost 1 base and J lost 3 bases. CDR3 length: 15 residues. The CDR3 DNA follows: TGTGCCAGCAGTGAAGTGGGACAGGGTCGCTACGAGCAGTACGTC. Its protein is CASSEVGQGRYEQYV.

The CDR3 nucleotides are TGTGCCAGCAGCGCAGAAGTGGGGGGGCCCCGGAACACTGAAGCTTTCTTT. Its translation is CASSAEVGGPRNTEAFF. J is TRBJ1-1 and V is TRBV7-9, with a tentative D call TRBD1 (6 bases). There are 17 residues in the CDR3. V was pared by 5 bases and J by 1 base, with 20 bases between. Per germline, CDR1 SEHNR and CDR2 FQNEAQ (reference sequence).

This clone was seen a single time. The gene calls are TRBV5-4 and TRBJ2-7, with D possibly TRBD1 on 6 matching bases. Germline lookup yields CDR1 SGHNT and CDR2 YYREEE (reference sequence). This CDR3 spans 16 amino acids. V shed 4 bases and J shed 2 bases, with 19 bases lying between them. The DNA for the CDR3 is TGTGCCAGCAGCCCTGGTAGAGGGGGTGAAACCTACGAGCAGTACTTC. This encodes CASSPGRGGETYEQYF.

The genes are TRBV3-1 (or the pseudogene TRBV3-2) and TRBJ2-7, with a weak D call TRBD1 (5 bases). Trimming shortened V by 5 bases and J by 1 base, and 15 bases separated the two germline ends. Germline V gene lookup returns CDR1 LGHDT and CDR2 YNNKEL (reference sequence). The CDR3 is 15 residues long. The CDR3 reads CASSEDTWASYEQYF. CDR3 DNA sequence: TGTGCCAGCAGCGAGGACACCTGGGCTTCCTACGAGCAGTACTTC.

The rearrangement uses TRBV18 and TRBJ1-1; 7 nucleotides line up with TRBD1. The junction had 13 bases not matched to a gene; V was cut back by 1 base and J by 2 bases. The CDR3 loop spans 18 amino acids. The germline gives CDR1 KGHSH, CDR2 LQKENI. Written as DNA, the CDR3 is TGTGCCAGCTCACCACGCAACTCCGGGACAGCCTTTAACACTGAAGCTTTCTTT. Translation: CASSPRNSGTAFNTEAFF.

The CDR3 reads CASTRGPEGRSPLHF. The CDR3 DNA sequence: TGTGCCAGCACCCGGGGTCCTGAGGGAAGGTCACCCCTCCACTTT. The gene calls are TRBV3-1 (or the pseudogene TRBV3-2) and TRBJ1-6, with unresolved D. The V end was cut by 7 bases, the J end by 10 bases, with 20 bases between. Germline assignment: CDR1 LGHDT and CDR2 YNNKEL (reference sequence). CDR3 length: 15 residues.

This rearrangement joins TRBV7-2 to TRBJ2-1, with 9 bases that match TRBD2. CDR1 and CDR2 (germline): SGHTA, FQGNSA. The CDR3 is made up of 15 amino acids. V shed 6 bases, J shed 5 bases, and the junction held 8 bases outside the gene matches. CDR3 sequence: CASSWTGTSNNEQFF. The CDR3, as DNA: TGTGCCAGCAGTTGGACCGGGACTAGCAACAATGAGCAGTTCTTC.

The chain combines TRBV11-3 with TRBJ2-1; TRBD2 aligns across 11 bases. V lost 2 bases to trimming and J lost 6 bases; unmatched junction nucleotides: 6. CDR1 and CDR2 (germline): SGHNT, YENEEA. The CDR3 covers 16 residues. The CDR3 DNA follows: TGTGCCAGCAGCTTATTCGGGACTAGCGGTCTCAATGAGCAGTTCTTC. It is translated as CASSLFGTSGLNEQFF.

The chain links TRBV19 to TRBJ1-1; D is uncertain. The CDR3 contains 13 residues. V lost 5 bases, J lost 0 bases, and 7 bases lay in between. The germline gives CDR1 LNHDA, CDR2 SQIVND (reference sequence). The DNA of the CDR3 is TGTGCCAGTAGTCCAGGATTGAACACTGAAGCTTTCTTT. Amino acid sequence: CASSPGLNTEAFF. Looking up the rest from reference TRBV19 and TRBJ1-1 gives the full variable domain: DGGITQSPKYLFRKEGQNVTLSCEQNLNHDAMYWYRQDPGQGLRLIYYSQIVNDFQKGDIAEGYSVSREKKESFPLTVTSAQKNPTAFYLCASSPGLNTEAFFGQGTRLTVV.

The rearrangement uses TRBV19 and TRBJ1-2, with 7 bases fitting TRBD1. The CDR3 extends over 14 amino acids. Germline loops: CDR1 LNHDA, CDR2 SQIVND (reference sequence). The trim removed 6 bases at V and 5 bases at J, leaving 9 bases unmatched. The CDR3 protein is CASSFTGETYGYTF. The CDR3 DNA reads TGTGCCAGTAGCTTTACAGGGGAGACGTATGGCTACACCTTC.

This chain connects TRBV5-4 to TRBJ1-4, with D possibly TRBD1 on 6 matching bases. This CDR3 is 14 amino acids long. CDR1 and CDR2 (germline): SGHNT, YYREEE (reference sequence). Trimming stripped 2 bases from V and 7 bases from J, with 12 bases between. Here the CDR3 reads CASSLRGGVEKLFF. Written as DNA, the CDR3 is TGTGCCAGCAGCTTACGAGGGGGAGTTGAAAAACTGTTTTTT.

The gene calls are TRBV19 and TRBJ2-3; 9 bases match TRBD2. Germline V gene sequence: CDR1 LNHDA, CDR2 SQIVND (reference sequence). The CDR3 extends over 16 amino acids. V lost 3 bases to trimming and J lost 1 base; unmatched junction nucleotides: 5. CDR3 region: CASSILAGEGTDTQYF. CDR3 DNA: TGTGCCAGTAGTATCTTAGCGGGAGAGGGCACAGATACGCAGTATTTT.

The chain joins TRBV3-1 (or the pseudogene TRBV3-2) to TRBJ2-2, with 11 bases fitting TRBD2. This CDR3 is built from 16 residues. CDR1 is LGHDT and CDR2 is YNNKEL in the germline V gene (reference sequence). J lost 7 bases, V lost 0 bases, and 4 bases had no gene match. The CDR3, as DNA: TGTGCCAGCAGCCAAGATCTAGCGGGAGGTGGCGGGGAGCTGTTTTTT. Amino acids: CASSQDLAGGGGELFF.

The count of this clone is one. The rearrangement uses TRBV5-1 and TRBJ1-1; D is possibly TRBD1 (5 bases). The CDR3 extends over 13 amino acids. The germline gives CDR1 SGHRS, CDR2 YFSETQ. With 3 bases removed from V and 6 bases from J, the gap between germline ends came to 12 bases. The CDR3 DNA reads TGCGCCAGCAGCTCAACAGGCTTCCCTGAAGCTTTCTTT. This encodes CASSSTGFPEAFF.

The chain recombines TRBV7-2 with TRBJ1-1, with D uncertain. The V and J ends lost 5 bases and 5 bases respectively, with 9 bases between them. The CDR3 spans 12 residues. Germline CDR1 is SGHTA and CDR2 is FQGNSA. The CDR3 spells CASSLSRTEAFF. The CDR3 nucleotides are TGTGCCAGCAGCCTCAGCAGGACTGAAGCTTTCTTT.

The rearrangement uses TRBV10-1 and TRBJ1-1, with D unclear. Germline CDR1 and CDR2: WNHNN and SYGVQD (reference sequence). The CDR3 loop spans 15 amino acids. V was clipped by 4 bases and J by 4 bases, with 16 bases between them. CDR3 residues: CASSGSRTEGTEAFF. CDR3 coding DNA: TGCGCCAGCAGTGGGTCCCGGACCGAGGGCACTGAAGCTTTCTTT.